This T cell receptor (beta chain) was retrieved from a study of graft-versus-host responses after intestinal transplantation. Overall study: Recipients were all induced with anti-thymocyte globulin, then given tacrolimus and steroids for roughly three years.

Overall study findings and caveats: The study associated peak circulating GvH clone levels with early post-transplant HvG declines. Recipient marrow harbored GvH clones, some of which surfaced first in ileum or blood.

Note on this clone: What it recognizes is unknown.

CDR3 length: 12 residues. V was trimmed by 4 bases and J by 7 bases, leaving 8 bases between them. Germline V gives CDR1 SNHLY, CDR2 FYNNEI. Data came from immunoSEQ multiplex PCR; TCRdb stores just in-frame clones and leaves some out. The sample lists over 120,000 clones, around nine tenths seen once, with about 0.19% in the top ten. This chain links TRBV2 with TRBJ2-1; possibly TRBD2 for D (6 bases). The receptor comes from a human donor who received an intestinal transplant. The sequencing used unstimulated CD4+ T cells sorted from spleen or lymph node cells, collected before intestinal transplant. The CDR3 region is CASSVGRNEQFF. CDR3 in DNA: TGTGCCAGCAGTGTAGGGAGGAATGAGCAGTTCTTC.